The next 22 T cell receptor beta chains were all read from a single sample in a study of shared clonotypes between healthy human individuals. Libraries were prepared by immunoSEQ multiplex PCR; TCRdb keeps only in-frame clonotypes and omits some of them. The profile shows some 500,000 clones, roughly 95% of them singletons. Sequenced input: naive CD4+ T cells sorted from blood. Subset specified: CD45RA+ positively selected. These receptors were taken from a woman in her 30s in good health.

The rearrangement links TRBV18 to TRBJ2-7; D call uncertain. V lost 2 bases and J 6 bases, leaving 5 bases between the germline ends. The CDR3 runs to 11 residues. Germline values: CDR1 KGHSH, CDR2 LQKENI. CDR3 coding DNA: TGTGCCAGCTCACCAGCGGCCGAGCAGTACTTC. This gives the protein CASSPAAEQYF.

The rearrangement links TRBV28 to TRBJ2-1; a weak D match, TRBD2 (6 bases). This CDR3 is built from 17 residues. Trimming stripped 3 bases from V and 5 bases from J, with 20 bases between. CDR1 and CDR2 from the germline V gene are MDHEN and SYDVKM. As DNA, the CDR3 is TGTGCCAGCAGTTTTTCGCTTTTCTTGGGGACTCACAATGAGCAGTTCTTC. Translation: CASSFSLFLGTHNEQFF.

The genes are TRBV7-9 and TRBJ2-1, with 7 positions matching TRBD1. The trim removed 6 bases at V and 0 bases at J, leaving 5 bases unmatched. CDR1 SEHNR and CDR2 FQNEAQ come from the germline V gene (reference sequence). This CDR3 has 15 amino acids. DNA of the CDR3: TGTGCCAGCAGATTTACAGGGGTCTCCTACAATGAGCAGTTCTTC. This sequence encodes CASRFTGVSYNEQFF.

The V call is TRBV28, the J call TRBJ2-7; 8 nucleotides match TRBD1. The V gene's germline CDR1 is MDHEN and CDR2 SYDVKM. This CDR3 has 15 residues. V shed 3 bases, J shed 2 bases, and the junction held 6 bases outside the gene matches. Here the CDR3 reads CASSLDRAIPYEQYF. CDR3 nucleotide sequence: TGTGCCAGCAGTTTGGACAGGGCGATCCCCTACGAGCAGTACTTC.

The chain carries TRBV5-4 and TRBJ2-7; 9 bases agree with TRBD1. The CDR3 runs to 15 residues. CDR1 SGHNT and CDR2 YYREEE come from the germline V gene (reference sequence). The ends lost 4 bases at V and 4 bases at J; junction bases unmatched: 9. The CDR3 protein is CASSPQTGGVYEQYF. As DNA, the CDR3 is TGTGCCAGCAGCCCACAGACAGGGGGTGTTTACGAGCAGTACTTC.

The chain employs TRBV12-5 and TRBJ2-1; 8 nucleotides match TRBD2. Germline V gene lookup returns CDR1 LGHNT and CDR2 FRNRAP. V trimming: 0 bases; J trimming: 7 bases; junction bases outside the gene matches: 17. The CDR3 is made up of 19 amino acids. The CDR3 DNA follows: TGTGCTAGTGGTTTGGTACTTCTAGGGGCTCGCGGGAGGTTGAATGAGCAGTTCTTC. Protein: CASGLVLLGARGRLNEQFF. Filled out from reference TRBV12-5 and TRBJ2-1, the complete variable domain reads DARVTQTPRHKVTEMGQEVTMRCQPILGHNTVFWYRQTMMQGLELLAYFRNRAPLDDSGMPKDRFSAEMPDATLATLKIQPSEPRDSAVYFCASGLVLLGARGRLNEQFFGPGTRLTVL.

CDR3 DNA sequence: TGTGCCAGCAGCCGCGGGTGGTCGGGAGGGACCACCTACGAGCAGTACTTC. This translates into CASSRGWSGGTTYEQYF. The chain links TRBV11-2 to TRBJ2-7, with 8 bases fitting TRBD2. Germline V gives CDR1 SGHAT, CDR2 FQNNGV. CDR3 size: 17 residues. The V segment lost 5 bases and the J segment 2 bases; nucleotides outside the gene matches: 14.

The chain links TRBV5-6 to TRBJ2-7; D possibly matches TRBD1 or TRBD2 (6 bases each). In germline, CDR1 is SGHDT, CDR2 YYEEEE. The germline V and J ends were trimmed by 4 bases and 3 bases, with 14 bases remaining between them. This CDR3 is built from 14 residues. The CDR3 sequence: CASSRGDHSYEQYF. The CDR3 region has the DNA TGTGCCAGCAGCAGGGGGGACCATAGCTACGAGCAGTACTTC.

The chain uses TRBV5-1 and TRBJ2-3, with D perhaps TRBD1 (5 bases). The CDR3 totals 14 residues. In germline, CDR1 is SGHRS, CDR2 YFSETQ. V was clipped by 5 bases and J by 2 bases, with 12 bases between them. This CDR3 reads CASRSAGYTDTQYF. The CDR3 nucleotides read TGCGCCAGCAGATCCGCAGGGTACACAGATACGCAGTATTTT.

V and J are TRBV21-1 and TRBJ2-7; whether TRBD1, the table's D call, matches the DNA was not checked. TRBV21-1 constitutes a pseudogene. CDR3 size: 14 residues. In DNA, the CDR3 is TGTGCCAGCAGCGAAGACAGGGGGCTAGGCGAGCAGTACTTC. Translating it yields CASSEDRGLGEQYF.

The V and J genes are TRBV28 and TRBJ2-7; D remains unclear. From germline, CDR1 is MDHEN and CDR2 SYDVKM. CDR3 length equals 12 residues. Trimming took 8 bases from V and 2 from J, leaving 10 bases between them. Here the CDR3 DNA reads TGTGCCAGCTCGTTGGTTGCCTACGAGCAGTACTTC. It encodes CASSLVAYEQYF.

The chain is built from TRBV19 and TRBJ2-7, with 9 bases aligning to TRBD1. Germline trimming cut 3 bases from V and 5 bases from J; bases unmatched to any gene: 11. Germline CDR1 reads LNHDA; CDR2 reads SQIVND (reference sequence). The CDR3 is 16 amino acids. The DNA for the CDR3 is TGTGCCAGTAGTATGGGGAGAGGGACAGGGTTCGACGAGCAGTACTTC. Protein: CASSMGRGTGFDEQYF.

The J gene is TRBJ1-4, the V gene TRBV7-6; D uncertain. The germline CDR1 and CDR2 sequences are SGHVS and FNYEAQ. This CDR3 has 13 residues. V lost 5 bases and J lost 7, with 11 bases in between. The CDR3 loop reads CASSPSVFEKLFF. The DNA for the CDR3 is TGTGCCAGCAGCCCCTCCGTTTTTGAAAAACTGTTTTTT.

The chain joins TRBV6-1 to TRBJ1-2; D remains unclear. V was shortened by 8 bases and J by 4 bases, with 14 bases between the two germline ends. The CDR3 runs to 13 residues. The V gene's germline CDR1 is MNHNS and CDR2 SASEGT. CDR3 residues: CASVSGSSYGYTF. CDR3 coding DNA: TGTGCCAGCGTCTCGGGGTCCTCCTATGGCTACACCTTC.

The chain couples TRBV5-1 to TRBJ2-5; 11 bases fit TRBD2. Looked up from germline, CDR1 is SGHRS and CDR2 is YFSETQ. This CDR3 spans 15 amino acids. V was clipped by 2 bases and J by 4 bases; unmatched bases: 4. The CDR3 loop is CASSFSGRGGETQYF. The CDR3 region has the DNA TGCGCCAGCAGCTTTAGCGGGAGGGGAGGAGAGACCCAGTACTTC. The complete variable domain, with remaining parts taken from reference TRBV5-1 and TRBJ2-5, reads KAGVTQTPRYLIKTRGQQVTLSCSPISGHRSVSWYQQTPGQGLQFLFEYFSETQRNKGNFPGRFSGRQFSNSRSEMNVSTLELGDSALYLCASSFSGRGGETQYFGPGTRLLVL.

The gene calls are TRBV30 and TRBJ2-5; TRBD1 aligns across 7 bases. The germline gives CDR1 GTSNPN, CDR2 SVGIG (reference sequence). The trim removed 3 bases at V and 7 bases at J, leaving 2 bases unmatched. This CDR3 has 11 residues. DNA of the CDR3: TGTGCCTGGAGAGAGGGGGCGACCCAGTACTTC. Protein product: CAWREGATQYF.

The V call is TRBV6-1, the J call TRBJ2-7; the D gene is possibly TRBD2 (5 bases). This CDR3 has 14 residues. Germline lookup yields CDR1 MNHNS and CDR2 SASEGT. The V and J ends lost 6 bases and 2 bases respectively, with 14 bases between them. The CDR3 DNA is TGTGCCAGCAGCGAAAGGACTCAAGCCTACGAGCAGTACTTC. Translating gives CASSERTQAYEQYF.

The rearrangement links TRBV6-1 to TRBJ2-4; no clear D gene. V was clipped by 6 bases and J by 0 bases, with 12 bases between them. The CDR3 is made up of 15 amino acids. CDR1 is MNHNS, CDR2 SASEGT, per germline. CDR3 sequence reads: CASRPNILAKNIQYF. The CDR3 DNA follows: TGTGCCAGCAGACCCAACATACTAGCCAAAAACATTCAGTACTTC.

The J gene is TRBJ1-1, the V gene TRBV5-1, with 11 bases identical to TRBD1. The CDR3 length is 13 residues. The germline gives CDR1 SGHRS, CDR2 YFSETQ. J lost 6 bases, V lost 3 bases, and 1 base had no gene match. The CDR3 protein is CASSSGQGAEAFF. The CDR3, as DNA: TGCGCCAGCAGCTCGGGACAGGGGGCTGAAGCTTTCTTT.

This clone was counted a single time. The J gene is TRBJ1-5, the V gene TRBV9, with unresolved D. Trimming left V 1 base short and J 1 base short, with 12 bases between. This CDR3 comprises 16 residues. The V gene's germline CDR1 is SGDLS and CDR2 YYNGEE. CDR3: CASSVIWVGSNQPQHF. For the CDR3, the DNA is TGTGCCAGCAGCGTAATTTGGGTAGGGAGCAATCAGCCCCAGCATTTT.

V gene TRBV4-1 combines with J gene TRBJ2-2, with 9 bases matching TRBD1. Trimming took 2 bases from V and 6 from J; bases not matched to a gene: 4. Germline V gene sequence: CDR1 MGHRA, CDR2 YSYEKL. CDR3 length equals 15 residues. CDR3 in DNA: TGCGCCAGCAGCCAACAGGACAGGGGTGCCGGGGAGCTGTTTTTT. Protein: CASSQQDRGAGELFF.

In DNA, the CDR3 is TGTGCCAGCAGCTACTACTACGAGCAGTACTTC. Translation gives CASSYYYEQYF. V is TRBV2 and J is TRBJ2-7; D not certain. The CDR3 runs to 11 residues. The germline V gene has CDR1 SNHLY and CDR2 FYNNEI. V lost 6 bases, J lost 3 bases, and 6 bases lay in between.